This is a list of T cell receptor beta chains from one sample in a study of shared clonotypes between healthy human individuals. Measured with immunoSEQ multiplex PCR; TCRdb has only the in-frame clones, and not every one. Of around 2,100,000 clones listed, about 94% are singletons. Sequencing was performed on naive CD8+ T cells sorted from blood. The source of these receptors is a man in his late teens or twenties in good health. CDR3s leave out the opening cysteine and the closing phenylalanine or tryptophan. The D gene is left open where the match is weak. Size values are once, few and many counts, or a class for expanded clones, and some rows have none.

j_call: TRBJ1-5
d_call: TRBD1
clone_size: -
v_call: TRBV5-6
cdr3_aa: ASSLDRGQPQH

j_call: TRBJ2-1
d_call: -
clone_size: -
v_call: TRBV6-5
cdr3_aa: ASSYSEGLNEQF

j_call: TRBJ1-2
d_call: -
clone_size: once
v_call: TRBV9
cdr3_aa: ASSVVQGGGYT

j_call: TRBJ2-5
d_call: -
clone_size: -
v_call: TRBV28
cdr3_aa: ASSPNLQETQY

j_call: TRBJ2-7
d_call: -
clone_size: -
v_call: TRBV14
cdr3_aa: ASSEDTGAFASGEQY

j_call: TRBJ2-7
d_call: -
clone_size: -
v_call: TRBV14
cdr3_aa: ASSQESGVDEQY

j_call: TRBJ2-1
d_call: -
clone_size: -
v_call: TRBV7-7
cdr3_aa: ASSIQGGASYNEQF

j_call: TRBJ2-3
d_call: -
clone_size: once
v_call: TRBV5-1
cdr3_aa: ASSLNREITDTQY

j_call: TRBJ1-1
d_call: -
clone_size: -
v_call: TRBV27
cdr3_aa: ASMPGWAVEAF

j_call: TRBJ2-2
d_call: TRBD2
clone_size: -
v_call: TRBV15
cdr3_aa: ATSRPKLSGSGIGELF

j_call: TRBJ1-6
d_call: -
clone_size: once
v_call: TRBV27
cdr3_aa: ASSPGEGPAHSPLH